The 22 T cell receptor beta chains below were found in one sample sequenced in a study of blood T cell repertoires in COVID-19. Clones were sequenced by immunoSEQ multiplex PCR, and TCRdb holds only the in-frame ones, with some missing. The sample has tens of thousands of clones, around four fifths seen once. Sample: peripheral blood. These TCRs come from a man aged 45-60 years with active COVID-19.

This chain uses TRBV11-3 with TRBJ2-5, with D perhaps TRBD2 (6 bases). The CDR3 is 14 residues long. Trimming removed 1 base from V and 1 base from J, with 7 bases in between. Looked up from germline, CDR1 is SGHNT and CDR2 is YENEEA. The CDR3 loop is CASSLGDSQETQYF. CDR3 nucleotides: TGTGCCAGCAGCTTAGGGGACTCCCAAGAGACCCAGTACTTC. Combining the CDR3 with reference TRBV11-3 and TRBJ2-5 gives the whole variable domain EAGVVQSPRYKIIEKKQPVAFWCNPISGHNTLYWYLQNLGQGPELLIRYENEEAVDDSQLPKDRFSAERLKGVDSTLKIQPAELGDSAVYLCASSLGDSQETQYFGPGTRLLVL.

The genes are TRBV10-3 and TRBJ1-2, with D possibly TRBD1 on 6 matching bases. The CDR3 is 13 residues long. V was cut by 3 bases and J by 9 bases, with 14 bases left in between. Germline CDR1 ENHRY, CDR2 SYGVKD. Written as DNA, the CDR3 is TGTGCCATCAGTGAAACGAGGGGGTCACGCTACACCTTC. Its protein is CAISETRGSRYTF.

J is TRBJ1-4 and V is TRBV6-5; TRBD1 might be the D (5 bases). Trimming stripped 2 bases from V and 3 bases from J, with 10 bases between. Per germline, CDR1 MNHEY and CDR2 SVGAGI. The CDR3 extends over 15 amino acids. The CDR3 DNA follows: TGTGCCAGCAGTTACAAGGGGTTAGCTAATGAAAAACTGTTTTTT. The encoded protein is CASSYKGLANEKLFF.

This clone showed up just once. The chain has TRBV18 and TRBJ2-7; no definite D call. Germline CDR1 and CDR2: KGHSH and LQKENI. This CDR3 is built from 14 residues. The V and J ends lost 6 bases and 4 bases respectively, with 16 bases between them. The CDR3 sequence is CASSPTVSPYEQYF. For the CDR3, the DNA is TGTGCCAGCTCCCCCACGGTTTCCCCTTACGAGCAGTACTTC.

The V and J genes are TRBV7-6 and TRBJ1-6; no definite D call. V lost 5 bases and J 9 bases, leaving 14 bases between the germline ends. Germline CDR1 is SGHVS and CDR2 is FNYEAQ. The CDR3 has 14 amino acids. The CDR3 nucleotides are TGTGCCAGCAGCCCTTCTACGATTGGTTCACCCCTCCACTTT. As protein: CASSPSTIGSPLHF.

The CDR3: CASSGEAGITYNEQFF. The CDR3 region has the DNA TGTGCCAGCAGTGGGGAAGCGGGAATCACCTACAATGAGCAGTTCTTC. V usage is TRBV25-1 and J usage is TRBJ2-1, with 7 positions matching TRBD2. The length of the CDR3 is 16 residues. The junction had 8 bases not matched to a gene; V was cut back by 4 bases and J by 2 bases. Germline loops: CDR1 MGHDK, CDR2 SYGVNS.

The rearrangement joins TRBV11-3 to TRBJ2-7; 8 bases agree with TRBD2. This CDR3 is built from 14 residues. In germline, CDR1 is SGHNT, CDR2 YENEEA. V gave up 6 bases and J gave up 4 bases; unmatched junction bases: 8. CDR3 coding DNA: TGTGCCAGCAGGGGACTAGTTGGCGAGTACGAGCAGTACTTC. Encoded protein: CASRGLVGEYEQYF.

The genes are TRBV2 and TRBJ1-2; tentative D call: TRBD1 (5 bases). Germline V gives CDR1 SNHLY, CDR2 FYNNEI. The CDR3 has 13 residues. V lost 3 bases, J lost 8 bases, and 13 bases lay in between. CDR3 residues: CASSDSGVEGYTF. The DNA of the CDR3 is TGTGCCAGCAGTGATTCGGGGGTGGAGGGCTACACCTTC.

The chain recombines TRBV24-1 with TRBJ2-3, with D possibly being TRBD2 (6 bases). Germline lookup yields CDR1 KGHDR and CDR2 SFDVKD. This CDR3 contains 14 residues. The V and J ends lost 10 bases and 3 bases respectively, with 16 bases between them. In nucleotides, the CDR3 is TGTGCCACTCGGGGTTGGAGGGTGACAGATACGCAGTATTTT. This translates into CATRGWRVTDTQYF.

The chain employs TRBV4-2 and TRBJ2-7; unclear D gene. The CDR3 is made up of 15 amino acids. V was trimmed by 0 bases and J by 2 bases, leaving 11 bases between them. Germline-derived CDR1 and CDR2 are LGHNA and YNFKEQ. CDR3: CASSQDGPGPYEQYF. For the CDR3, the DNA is TGTGCCAGCAGCCAAGATGGCCCAGGTCCCTACGAGCAGTACTTC.

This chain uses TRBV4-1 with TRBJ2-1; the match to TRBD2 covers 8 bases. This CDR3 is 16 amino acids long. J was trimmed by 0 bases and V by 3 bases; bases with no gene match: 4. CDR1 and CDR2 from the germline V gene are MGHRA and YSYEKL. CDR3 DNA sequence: TGCGCCAGCAGCCACTTAGCGGGGAGCTCCTACAATGAGCAGTTCTTC. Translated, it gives CASSHLAGSSYNEQFF.

The CDR3 loop reads CASSFTGGPYNEQFF. In DNA, the CDR3 is TGTGCCAGCAGCTTTACAGGGGGCCCCTACAATGAGCAGTTCTTC. This rearrangement joins TRBV9 to TRBJ2-1, with 9 bases matching TRBD1. The CDR3 totals 15 residues. V lost 4 bases to trimming and J lost 2 bases; unmatched junction nucleotides: 4. Germline lookup yields CDR1 SGDLS and CDR2 YYNGEE.

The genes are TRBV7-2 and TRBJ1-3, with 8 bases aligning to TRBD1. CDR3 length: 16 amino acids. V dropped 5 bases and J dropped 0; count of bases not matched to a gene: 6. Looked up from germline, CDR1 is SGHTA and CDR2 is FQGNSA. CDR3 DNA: TGTGCCAGCAGCACTCAGGGGGCAGGCTCTGGAAACACCATATATTTT. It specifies CASSTQGAGSGNTIYF.

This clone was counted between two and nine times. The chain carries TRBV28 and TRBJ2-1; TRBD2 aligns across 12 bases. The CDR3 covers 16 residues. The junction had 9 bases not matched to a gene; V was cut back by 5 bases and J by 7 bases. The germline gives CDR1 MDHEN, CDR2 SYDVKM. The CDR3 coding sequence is TGTGCCAGCAGTCTCCCTCTAGCGGGAGGGCAGAATGAGCAGTTCTTC. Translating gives CASSLPLAGGQNEQFF.

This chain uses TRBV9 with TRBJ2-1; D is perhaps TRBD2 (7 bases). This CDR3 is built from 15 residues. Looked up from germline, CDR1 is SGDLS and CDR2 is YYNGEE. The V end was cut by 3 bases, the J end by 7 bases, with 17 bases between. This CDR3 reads CASSDGGAVRNEQFF. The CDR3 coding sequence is TGTGCCAGCAGCGATGGGGGGGCTGTAAGAAATGAGCAGTTCTTC.

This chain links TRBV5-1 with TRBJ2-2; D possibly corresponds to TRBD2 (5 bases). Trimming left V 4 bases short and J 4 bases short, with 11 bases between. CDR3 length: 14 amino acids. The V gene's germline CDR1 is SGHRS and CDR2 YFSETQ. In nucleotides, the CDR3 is TGCGCCAGCAGCCCGGACTCGTCCACCGGGGAGCTGTTTTTT. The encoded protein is CASSPDSSTGELFF.

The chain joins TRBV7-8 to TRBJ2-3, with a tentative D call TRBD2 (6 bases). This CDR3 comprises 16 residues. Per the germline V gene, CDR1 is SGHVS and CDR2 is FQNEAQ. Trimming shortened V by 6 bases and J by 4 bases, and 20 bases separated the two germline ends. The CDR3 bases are TGTGCCAGCAGGCTACGGAGGGGCCTAGGATCAGATACGCAGTATTTT. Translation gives CASRLRRGLGSDTQYF.

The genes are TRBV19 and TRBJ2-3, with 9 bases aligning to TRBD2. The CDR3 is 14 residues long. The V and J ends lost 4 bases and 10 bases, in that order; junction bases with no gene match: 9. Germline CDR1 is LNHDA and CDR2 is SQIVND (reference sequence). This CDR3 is CASSSGGGPVPQYF. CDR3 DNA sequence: TGTGCCAGTAGTAGCGGGGGGGGCCCGGTCCCGCAGTATTTT. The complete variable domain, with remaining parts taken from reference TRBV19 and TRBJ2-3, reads DGGITQSPKYLFRKEGQNVTLSCEQNLNHDAMYWYRQDPGQGLRLIYYSQIVNDFQKGDIAEGYSVSREKKESFPLTVTSAQKNPTAFYLCASSSGGGPVPQYFGPGTRLTVL.

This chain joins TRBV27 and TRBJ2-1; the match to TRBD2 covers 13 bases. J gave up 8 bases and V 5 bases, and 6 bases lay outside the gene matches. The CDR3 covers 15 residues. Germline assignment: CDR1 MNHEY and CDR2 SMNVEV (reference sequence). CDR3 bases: TGTGCCAGCAGTACGACTAGCGGGGGGTCCTATGAGCAGTTCTTC. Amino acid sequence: CASSTTSGGSYEQFF.

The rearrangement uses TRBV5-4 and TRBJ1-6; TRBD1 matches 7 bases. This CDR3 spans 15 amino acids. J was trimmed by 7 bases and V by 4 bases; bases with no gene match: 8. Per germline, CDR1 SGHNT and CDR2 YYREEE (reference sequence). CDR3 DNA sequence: TGTGCCAGCAGCCCTCCGGAGGGGGCGAATTCACCCCTCCACTTT. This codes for CASSPPEGANSPLHF.

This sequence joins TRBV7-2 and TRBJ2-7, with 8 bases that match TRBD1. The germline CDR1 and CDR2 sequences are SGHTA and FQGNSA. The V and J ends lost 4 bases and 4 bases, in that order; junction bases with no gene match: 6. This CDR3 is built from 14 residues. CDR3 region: CASSSGQGRYEQYF. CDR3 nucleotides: TGTGCCAGCAGCTCTGGACAGGGCCGATACGAGCAGTACTTC.

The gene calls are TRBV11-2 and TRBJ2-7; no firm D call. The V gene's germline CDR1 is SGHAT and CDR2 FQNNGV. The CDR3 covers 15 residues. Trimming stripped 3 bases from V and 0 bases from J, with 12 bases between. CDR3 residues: CASSFDLRSSYEQYF. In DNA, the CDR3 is TGTGCCAGCAGCTTTGACCTGAGGAGCTCCTACGAGCAGTACTTC. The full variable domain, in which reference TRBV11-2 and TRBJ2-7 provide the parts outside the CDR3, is EAGVAQSPRYKIIEKRQSVAFWCNPISGHATLYWYQQILGQGPKLLIQFQNNGVVDDSQLPKDRFSAERLKGVDSTLKIQPAKLEDSAVYLCASSFDLRSSYEQYFGPGTRLTVT.